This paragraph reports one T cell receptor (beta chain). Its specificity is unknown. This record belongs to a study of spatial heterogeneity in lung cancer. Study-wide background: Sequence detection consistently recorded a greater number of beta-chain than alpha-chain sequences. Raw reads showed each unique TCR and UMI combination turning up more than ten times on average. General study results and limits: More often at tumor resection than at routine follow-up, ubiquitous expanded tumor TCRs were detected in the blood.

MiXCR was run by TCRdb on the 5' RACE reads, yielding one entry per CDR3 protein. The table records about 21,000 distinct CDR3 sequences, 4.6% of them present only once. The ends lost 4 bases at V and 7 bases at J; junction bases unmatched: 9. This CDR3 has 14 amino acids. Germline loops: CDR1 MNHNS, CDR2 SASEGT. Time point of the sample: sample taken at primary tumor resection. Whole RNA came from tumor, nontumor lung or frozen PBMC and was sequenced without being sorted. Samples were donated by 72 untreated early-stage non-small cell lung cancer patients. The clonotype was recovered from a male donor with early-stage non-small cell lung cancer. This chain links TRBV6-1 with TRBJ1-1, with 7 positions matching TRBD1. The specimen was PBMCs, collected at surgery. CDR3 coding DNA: TGTGCCAGCAGTGGACGGACAGGAGGACGTGAAGCTTTCTTT. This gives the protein CASSGRTGGREAFF.